The rows below give T cell receptor beta chains drawn from one sample of a study of beta chain features in type 1 diabetes. Some clones are missing from TCRdb's copy, which holds only in-frame ones; the method was immunoSEQ multiplex PCR. The table shows just over 450,000 clones, with approximately 30% occurring only once. Material: naive CD4+ T cells from blood. These receptors came from a man younger than 30 in good health. Each CDR3 is given without its conserved first and last residue. Fields, in order: V gene, CDR3 protein.

v_call: TRBV6-6
cdr3_aa: ASSYEADTQY

v_call: TRBV7-2
cdr3_aa: ASSLVPSETYEQY

v_call: TRBV30
cdr3_aa: AWSVLVRGNEQF

v_call: TRBV7-2
cdr3_aa: ASSLALATYEQY

v_call: TRBV29-1
cdr3_aa: SVDPSQGWGGAF

v_call: TRBV29-1
cdr3_aa: SLWDRAGEQF

v_call: TRBV30
cdr3_aa: AWSQASGEETQY

v_call: TRBV13
cdr3_aa: ASSLGVTEETQY

v_call: TRBV14
cdr3_aa: ASSHRSGPNTGELF

v_call: TRBV29-1
cdr3_aa: SVEDLDHEQF

v_call: TRBV4-1
cdr3_aa: ASSQERTSGAQY

v_call: TRBV25-1
cdr3_aa: ASSELGHGPDGYT

v_call: TRBV2
cdr3_aa: ASSDREHEQY

v_call: TRBV7-9
cdr3_aa: ASSLQGDSYEQY

v_call: TRBV18
cdr3_aa: ASSKSTDTQY

v_call: TRBV30
cdr3_aa: AWSAGFASSYEQY

v_call: TRBV9
cdr3_aa: ASSARQSSYNEQF

v_call: TRBV18
cdr3_aa: ASSPWNDNEQF

v_call: TRBV4-1
cdr3_aa: ASSQDPLGDGYEQY

v_call: TRBV7-8
cdr3_aa: ASSLALGASGNSHNEQF

v_call: TRBV29-1
cdr3_aa: SVGSGRVYEQY

v_call: TRBV5-1
cdr3_aa: ASSLGTGQETQY

v_call: TRBV7-6
cdr3_aa: ASSLDVGTGVYEQY

v_call: TRBV5-4
cdr3_aa: ASSFRTDNEQF

v_call: TRBV19
cdr3_aa: ATGSDTGELF

v_call: TRBV18
cdr3_aa: ASSPPGFYGEQF

v_call: TRBV5-1
cdr3_aa: ASSLEQGLTEAF

v_call: TRBV5-1
cdr3_aa: ASSSGTASGNTIY

v_call: TRBV30
cdr3_aa: AWRLAGGADTQY

v_call: TRBV11-1
cdr3_aa: ASSSGQPQTDTQY

v_call: TRBV7-2
cdr3_aa: ASSQVAGPGDIQY

v_call: TRBV27
cdr3_aa: ASGKAGVGYGYT

v_call: TRBV5-1
cdr3_aa: ASSLASRSSYNEQF

v_call: TRBV7-8
cdr3_aa: ASSLERAYEQY

v_call: TRBV30
cdr3_aa: AWRPIVDEQF

v_call: TRBV7-2
cdr3_aa: ASSQTRGAYNEQF

v_call: TRBV7-2
cdr3_aa: ASSPQGNTEAF

v_call: TRBV19
cdr3_aa: ASSPQGDYYNEQF

v_call: TRBV30
cdr3_aa: AWSATLKWA

v_call: TRBV9
cdr3_aa: ASSVTPGRGGTDTQY

v_call: TRBV30
cdr3_aa: AWSVLARGELF

v_call: TRBV6-6
cdr3_aa: ASTRQGEVPNEKLF

v_call: TRBV29-1
cdr3_aa: SVEGWGPPYEQY

v_call: TRBV30
cdr3_aa: ACRRLANTGELF

v_call: TRBV29-1
cdr3_aa: SVLQGAQTQY

v_call: TRBV5-1
cdr3_aa: ASSAPTSSDGYT

v_call: TRBV9
cdr3_aa: ASSVTGTNGYT

v_call: TRBV13
cdr3_aa: ASSFVSSRDTQY

v_call: TRBV20-1
cdr3_aa: SASSSFGYT

v_call: TRBV14
cdr3_aa: ASSQRQHSYEQY

v_call: TRBV30
cdr3_aa: AWSVRVESTDTQY

v_call: TRBV4-1
cdr3_aa: ASSQVYLQETQY

v_call: TRBV7-9
cdr3_aa: ASSLVAESYGYT